These 5 T cell receptor beta chains share one sample of origin, sequenced in a study of a mutant IDH1 vaccine in newly diagnosed glioma. Time point indicated: baseline, week 1 (first vaccination visit). Treatment in this sample: pre-vaccination baseline after standard-of-care therapy. The assay was immunoSEQ multiplex PCR, and TCRdb's table has in-frame clones only and misses some. The sample has 30,000 to 35,000 clones, 88% seen once. The specimen was PBMCs, collected from a glioma patient treated with radiotherapy, temozolomide or both. The receptors derive from a woman aged 35 to 49 with glioma.

This chain links TRBV4-1 with TRBJ2-3, with TRBD2 identical over 7 bases. The germline gives CDR1 MGHRA, CDR2 YSYEKL. The CDR3 sequence is 16 residues long. The ends lost 0 bases at V and 6 bases at J; junction bases unmatched: 9. CDR3 protein: CASSQESGGTGDTQYF. Written as DNA, the CDR3 is TGCGCCAGCAGCCAAGAGTCGGGAGGCACCGGGGATACGCAGTATTTT.

The rearrangement joins TRBV4-1 to TRBJ2-5, with 11 bases fitting TRBD2. Germline V CDR1 and CDR2: MGHRA, YSYEKL. The length of the CDR3 is 17 residues. Trimming at V came to 1 base and at J to 5 bases, leaving 9 bases not matched to a gene. CDR3 nucleotides: TGCGCCAGCAGCCAAGGTGGTAGCGGGAGGGTGGGGGAGACCCAGTACTTC. It codes for CASSQGGSGRVGETQYF.

This chain links TRBV29-1 with TRBJ1-5; D possibly corresponds to TRBD1 (6 bases). Per germline, CDR1 SQVTM and CDR2 ANQGSEA. CDR3 length: 13 residues. The germline V and J ends were trimmed by 4 bases and 7 bases, with 14 bases remaining between them. The DNA for the CDR3 is TGCAGCGTTGCCTGGGGGCGTAGGCAGCCCCAGCATTTT. Protein: CSVAWGRRQPQHF.

This CDR3 is CAWSGITTGPTGGYTF. The CDR3 nucleotides are TGTGCCTGGAGTGGGATTACGACAGGGCCTACGGGGGGCTACACCTTC. The chain uses TRBV30 and TRBJ1-2; 7 positions agree with TRBD1. This CDR3 region has 16 residues. V lost 1 base to trimming and J lost 8 bases; unmatched junction nucleotides: 16. Germline V gene data show CDR1 as GTSNPN and CDR2 as SVGIG (reference sequence).

The chain is built from TRBV23-1 and TRBJ2-1; 9 positions match TRBD1. TRBV23-1 belongs to the ORF category, with a function that is uncertain. The ends lost 8 bases at V and 7 bases at J; junction bases unmatched: 12. This CDR3 spans 15 amino acids. The CDR3 coding sequence is TGCGCCAGCTACATCGGGACAGGGACCTGGAATGAGCAGTTCTTC. As protein: CASYIGTGTWNEQFF.